This T cell receptor (beta chain) was obtained from a study of spatial heterogeneity in lung cancer. The time point denotes: sample taken at primary tumor resection. This clonotype showed up many times. TCRdb redid the calling of the 5' RACE reads with MiXCR, one entry per CDR3 protein. The repertoire consists of more than 30,000 distinct CDR3 sequences, with approximately 5.6% occurring once and the leading ten covering about a quarter. There are 14 residues in the CDR3. Germline CDR1 and CDR2: DFQATT and SNEGSKA (reference sequence). V was shortened by 4 bases and J by 4 bases, with 13 bases between the two germline ends.

The sequences come from PBMCs, collected at surgery. The sequence derives from a female donor with early-stage non-small cell lung cancer. This chain links TRBV20-1 with TRBJ1-4, with D possibly TRBD1 on 5 matching bases. CDR3 in amino acids: CSAISGRGNEKLFF. Written as DNA, the CDR3 is TGCAGTGCTATCTCAGGGCGTGGTAATGAAAAACTGTTTTTT.